The clone carrying this T cell receptor beta chain was seen many times. Its antigen is unknown. This sample was taken from a study of T cells in Graves' hyperthyroidism and ophthalmopathy. Thyroid ultrasound, orbital computed tomography, clinical symptoms, and serum thyroxine and TRAb underpinned diagnoses. Trimming took 5 bases from V and 0 from J, leaving 13 bases between them. The CDR3 runs to 14 residues. CDR1 and CDR2 from the germline V gene are GTSNPN and SVGIG (reference sequence). Template material for amplifying TCR beta CDR3 regions consisted of RNA transcripts. Using the HTBI primer set, a first-round RT-PCR was run on the TCR CDR3. TCRdb redid the calling of the multiplex PCR reads with MiXCR, one entry per CDR3 protein. The table lists over 450,000 distinct CDR3 sequences, roughly 18% of them singletons. The study, taken as a whole, reports: Stable hyperthyroidism and ophthalmopathy were separated using 13 V-J signatures. Most thyroid clonotypes expanded above 0.001 were also detected in blood.

The rearrangement joins TRBV30 to TRBJ1-1; D remains unclear. Sequenced input: blood. The clonotype originates from a woman aged 18-35 years with Graves' ophthalmopathy. CDR3 sequence: CAWGWSVLNTEAFF. The CDR3 coding sequence is TGTGCCTGGGGGTGGTCGGTATTGAACACTGAAGCTTTCTTT. Full variable domain (remainder filled in from reference TRBV30 and TRBJ1-1): SQTIHQWPATLVQPVGSPLSLECTVEGTSNPNLYWYRQAAGRGLQLLFYSVGIGQISSEVPQNLSASRPQDRQFILSSKKLLLSDSGFYLCAWGWSVLNTEAFFGQGTRLTVV.